The TCR beta chain under discussion was sequenced for a study of T cell responses to AZD1222 COVID-19 vaccine. The study's findings and limits: Reportedly, nearly half of unique spike TCRs recognized epitopes outside B.1.351/B.1.1.7 mutations. Two AZD1222 administrations were followed by greater Spike-specific TCR breadth and depth. Seropositive AZD1222 recipients at baseline numbered only 6 or 7.

Of note for this clone: Its specificity is unknown.

Some clones are missing from TCRdb's copy, which holds only in-frame ones; the method was immunoSEQ multiplex PCR. The sample lists just over 150,000 clones; around nine tenths were seen once. This CDR3 comprises 15 residues. Trimming took off 1 base at V and 2 bases at J, with 9 bases between the two ends. Germline loops: CDR1 SGHTA, CDR2 FQGNSA. The sample here was peripheral blood, taken on day 0 of AZD1222 vaccination. This chain joins TRBV7-2 and TRBJ2-1, with D possibly matching TRBD2 (6 bases). This TCR was sampled from an adult in good health. The CDR3 region has the DNA TGTGCCAGCAGCTTAGGACTAGGTCCCTACAATGAGCAGTTCTTC. This encodes CASSLGLGPYNEQFF. The full variable domain, completed using reference TRBV7-2 and TRBJ2-1, is GAGVSQSPSNKVTEKGKDVELRCDPISGHTALYWYRQSLGQGLEFLIYFQGNSAPDKSGLPSDRFSAERTGGSVSTLTIQRTQQEDSAVYLCASSLGLGPYNEQFFGPGTRLTVL.